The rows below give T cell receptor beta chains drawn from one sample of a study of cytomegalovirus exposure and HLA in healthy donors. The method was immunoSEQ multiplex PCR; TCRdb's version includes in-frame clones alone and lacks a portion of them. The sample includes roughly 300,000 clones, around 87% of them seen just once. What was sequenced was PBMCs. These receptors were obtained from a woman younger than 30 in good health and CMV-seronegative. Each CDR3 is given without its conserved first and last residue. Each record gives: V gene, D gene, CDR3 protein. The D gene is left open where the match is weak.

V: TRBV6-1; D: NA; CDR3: ASSASRQITEAF
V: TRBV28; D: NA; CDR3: ASTPGLDSSNYGYT
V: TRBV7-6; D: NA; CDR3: ASSLGRPRGEDSPLH
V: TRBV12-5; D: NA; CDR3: ASSTGKGGYGYT
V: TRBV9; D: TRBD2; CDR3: ASSVGGEAGFHEQY
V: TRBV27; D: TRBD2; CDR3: ASSPGGVAHNEQF
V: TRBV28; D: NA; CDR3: ASSSPGTIERELF
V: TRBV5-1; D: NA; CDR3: ASSRQGNNQPQH
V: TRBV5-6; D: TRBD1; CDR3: ASSSTPDRGSGYT
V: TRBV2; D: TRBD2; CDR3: ASKFLAGGPQETQY
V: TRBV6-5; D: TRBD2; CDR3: ASSYSILAGAYEQY
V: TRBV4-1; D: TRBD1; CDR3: ASSQGDRAYQPQH
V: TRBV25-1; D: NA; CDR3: ASSEWTLNTGELF
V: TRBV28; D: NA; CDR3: ASSFSETNTEAF
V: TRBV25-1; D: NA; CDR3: ASGELAGKQETQY
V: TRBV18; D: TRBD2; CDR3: ASSPDFGGTSGTYEQY
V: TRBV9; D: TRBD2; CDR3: ASSVGPFPGGPPYNEQF
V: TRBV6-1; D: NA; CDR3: ASSEILSGGGQPQH
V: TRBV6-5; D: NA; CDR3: ASPRRSGNEQF
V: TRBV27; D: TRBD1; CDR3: ASSPTTGGFSPLH
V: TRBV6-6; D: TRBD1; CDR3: ASSRQGGNTEAF
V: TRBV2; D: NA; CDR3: ASSGVGGGAGNQPQH
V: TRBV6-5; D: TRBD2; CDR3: ASSMTSGSSYEQY
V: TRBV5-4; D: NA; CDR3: ASSLGGDPDQRGYT
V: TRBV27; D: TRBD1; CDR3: ASSPTGLQETQY
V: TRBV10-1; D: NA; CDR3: ASSRGDMSSGNTIY
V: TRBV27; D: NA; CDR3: ASSSRGRSTDTQY
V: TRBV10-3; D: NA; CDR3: AIGPDFTDTQY
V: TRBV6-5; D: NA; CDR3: ASSKLLDYHEQY
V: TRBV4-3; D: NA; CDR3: ASSQTRGGIRNEQF
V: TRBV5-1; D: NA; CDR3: ASSLDEGGGYT
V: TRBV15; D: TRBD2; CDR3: ATSRDPGGSFYNEQF
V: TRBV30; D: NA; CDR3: AWSQSSNQPQH
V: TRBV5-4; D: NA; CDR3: ASSLRAGRYNEQF
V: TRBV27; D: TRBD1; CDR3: ASRDRVYEQY
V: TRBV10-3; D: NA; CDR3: AIGPRENTEAF
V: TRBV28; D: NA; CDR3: ASSAAGNYGYT
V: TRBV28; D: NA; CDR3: ASSRRDISGANVLT
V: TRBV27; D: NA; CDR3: ASSLGQAQTQY
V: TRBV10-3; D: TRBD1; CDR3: AISESTGGVQGDTQY
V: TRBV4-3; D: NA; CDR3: ASSQDGDGNEQY
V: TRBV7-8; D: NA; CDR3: ASRRTGEAGANVLT
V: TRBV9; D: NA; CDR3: ASGGDGYT
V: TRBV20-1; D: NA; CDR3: SASPSEQY
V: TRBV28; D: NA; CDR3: ASSQTTNYGYT
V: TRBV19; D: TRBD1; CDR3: ASSIDKGTGGIGGYT
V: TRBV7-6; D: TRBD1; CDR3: ASSLETGGSGANVLT